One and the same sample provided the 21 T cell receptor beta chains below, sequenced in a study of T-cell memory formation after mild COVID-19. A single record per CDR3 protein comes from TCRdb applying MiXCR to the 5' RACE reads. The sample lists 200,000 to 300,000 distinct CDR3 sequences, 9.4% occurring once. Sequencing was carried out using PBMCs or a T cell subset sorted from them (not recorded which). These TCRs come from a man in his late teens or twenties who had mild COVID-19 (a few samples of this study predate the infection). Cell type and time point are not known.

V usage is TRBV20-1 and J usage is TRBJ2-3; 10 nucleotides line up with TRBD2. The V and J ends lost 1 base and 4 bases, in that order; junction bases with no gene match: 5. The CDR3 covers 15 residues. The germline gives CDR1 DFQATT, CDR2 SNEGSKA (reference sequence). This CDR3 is CSARVAGGPPDTQYF. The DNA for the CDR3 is TGCAGTGCTAGAGTAGCGGGGGGCCCCCCAGATACGCAGTATTTT.

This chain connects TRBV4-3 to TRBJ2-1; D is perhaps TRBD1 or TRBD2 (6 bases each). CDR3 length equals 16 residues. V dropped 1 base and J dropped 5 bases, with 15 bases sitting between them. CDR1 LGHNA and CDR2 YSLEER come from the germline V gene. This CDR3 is CASSQGVGGHDNEQFF. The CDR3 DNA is TGCGCCAGCAGCCAAGGTGTGGGGGGCCACGACAATGAGCAGTTCTTC.

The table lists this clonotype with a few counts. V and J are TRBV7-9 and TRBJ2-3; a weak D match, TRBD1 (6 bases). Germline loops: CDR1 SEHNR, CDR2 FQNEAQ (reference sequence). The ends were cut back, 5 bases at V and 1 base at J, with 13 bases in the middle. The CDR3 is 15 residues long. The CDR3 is CASSEQGEGTDTQYF. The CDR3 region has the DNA TGTGCCAGCAGCGAACAGGGTGAAGGCACAGATACGCAGTATTTT.

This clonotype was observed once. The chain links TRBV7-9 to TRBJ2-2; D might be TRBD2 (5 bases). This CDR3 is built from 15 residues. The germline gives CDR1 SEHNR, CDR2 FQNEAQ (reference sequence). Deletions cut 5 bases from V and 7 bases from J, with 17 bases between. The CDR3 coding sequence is TGTGCCAGCAGCGTTCCATCGGAGGCCAGCGGGGAGCTGTTTTTT. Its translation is CASSVPSEASGELFF. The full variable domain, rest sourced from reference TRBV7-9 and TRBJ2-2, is DTGVSQNPRHKITKRGQNVTFRCDPISEHNRLYWYRQTLGQGPEFLTYFQNEAQLEKSRLLSDRFSAERPKGSFSTLEIQRTEQGDSAMYLCASSVPSEASGELFFGEGSRLTVL.

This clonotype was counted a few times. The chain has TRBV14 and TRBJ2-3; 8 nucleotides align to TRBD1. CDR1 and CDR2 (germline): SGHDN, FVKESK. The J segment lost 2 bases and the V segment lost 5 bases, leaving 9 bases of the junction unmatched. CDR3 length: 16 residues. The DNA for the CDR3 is TGTGCCAGCAGCTCCTTCGGACAGGGAAACACAGATACGCAGTATTTT. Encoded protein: CASSSFGQGNTDTQYF.

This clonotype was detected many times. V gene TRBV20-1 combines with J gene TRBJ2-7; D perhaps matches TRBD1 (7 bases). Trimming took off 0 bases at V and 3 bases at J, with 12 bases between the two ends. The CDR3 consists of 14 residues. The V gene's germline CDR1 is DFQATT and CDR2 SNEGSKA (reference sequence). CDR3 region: CSAREEGQRYEQYF. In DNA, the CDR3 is TGCAGTGCTAGAGAGGAGGGACAGCGCTACGAGCAGTACTTC.

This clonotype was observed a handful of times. Written as DNA, the CDR3 is TGTGCCAGTACCCCCTCGACAGCAAACCAAGAGACCCAGTACTTC. This codes for CASTPSTANQETQYF. The J gene is TRBJ2-5, the V gene TRBV19; possibly TRBD1 for D (5 bases). Germline CDR1 and CDR2: LNHDA and SQIVND (reference sequence). This CDR3 has 15 amino acids. The V end was cut by 7 bases, the J end by 0 bases, with 15 bases between. Drawing the rest from reference TRBV19 and TRBJ2-5, the complete variable domain is DGGITQSPKYLFRKEGQNVTLSCEQNLNHDAMYWYRQDPGQGLRLIYYSQIVNDFQKGDIAEGYSVSREKKESFPLTVTSAQKNPTAFYLCASTPSTANQETQYFGPGTRLLVL.

This chain's CDR3 is CASRPQGAADTQYF. The DNA of the CDR3 is TGCGCCAGCAGACCTCAGGGGGCGGCAGATACGCAGTATTTT. The chain combines TRBV5-1 with TRBJ2-3; 8 bases fit TRBD1. This CDR3 spans 14 amino acids. Germline loops: CDR1 SGHRS, CDR2 YFSETQ. The trim removed 5 bases at V and 4 bases at J, leaving 6 bases unmatched.

CDR3 region: CASSDSLAKNIQYF. The CDR3 bases are TGTGCCAGCAGCGACAGCTTAGCCAAAAACATTCAGTACTTC. The chain carries TRBV9 and TRBJ2-4; no firm D call. V lost 3 bases to trimming and J lost 0 bases, with 7 bases between them. The CDR3 consists of 14 residues. Germline V gene sequence: CDR1 SGDLS, CDR2 YYNGEE.

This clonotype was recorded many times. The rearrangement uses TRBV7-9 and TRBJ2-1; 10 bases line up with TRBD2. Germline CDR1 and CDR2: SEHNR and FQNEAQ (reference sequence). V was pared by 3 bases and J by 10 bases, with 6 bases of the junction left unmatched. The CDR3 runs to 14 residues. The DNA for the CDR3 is TGTGCCAGCAGCTTTGGAACTAGCGGGGACGAGCAGTTCTTC. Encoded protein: CASSFGTSGDEQFF. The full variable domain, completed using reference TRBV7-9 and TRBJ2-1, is DTGVSQNPRHKITKRGQNVTFRCDPISEHNRLYWYRQTLGQGPEFLTYFQNEAQLEKSRLLSDRFSAERPKGSFSTLEIQRTEQGDSAMYLCASSFGTSGDEQFFGPGTRLTVL.

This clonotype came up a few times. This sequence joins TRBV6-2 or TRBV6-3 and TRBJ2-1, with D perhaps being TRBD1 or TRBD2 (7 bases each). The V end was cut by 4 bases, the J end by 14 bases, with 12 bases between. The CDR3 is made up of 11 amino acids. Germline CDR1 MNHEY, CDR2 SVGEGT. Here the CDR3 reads CASSSGGAEFF. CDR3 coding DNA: TGTGCCAGCAGTTCAGGGGGGGCGGAGTTCTTC.

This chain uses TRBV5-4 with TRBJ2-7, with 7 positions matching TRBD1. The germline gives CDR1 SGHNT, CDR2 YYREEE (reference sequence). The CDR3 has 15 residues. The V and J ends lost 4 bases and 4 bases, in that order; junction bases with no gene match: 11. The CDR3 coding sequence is TGTGCCAGCAGCACCTCCGGGACAGTGACATACGAGCAGTACTTC. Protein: CASSTSGTVTYEQYF.

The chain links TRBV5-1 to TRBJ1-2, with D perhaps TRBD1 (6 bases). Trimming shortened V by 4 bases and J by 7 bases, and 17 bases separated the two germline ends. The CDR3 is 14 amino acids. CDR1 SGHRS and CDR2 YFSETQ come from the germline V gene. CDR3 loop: CASSQEVSGVGYTF. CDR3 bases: TGCGCCAGCAGCCAGGAAGTATCAGGGGTTGGCTACACCTTC. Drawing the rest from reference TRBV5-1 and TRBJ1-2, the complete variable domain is KAGVTQTPRYLIKTRGQQVTLSCSPISGHRSVSWYQQTPGQGLQFLFEYFSETQRNKGNFPGRFSGRQFSNSRSEMNVSTLELGDSALYLCASSQEVSGVGYTFGSGTRLTVV.

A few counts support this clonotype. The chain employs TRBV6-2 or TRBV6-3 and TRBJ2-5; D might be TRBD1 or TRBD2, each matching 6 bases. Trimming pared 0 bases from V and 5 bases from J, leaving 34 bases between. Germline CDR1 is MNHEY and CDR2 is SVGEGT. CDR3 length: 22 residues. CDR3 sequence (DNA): TGTGCCAGCAGTTACTCGAAGGAGGAGGGGGAGGAATCGATCATAGGAGGGGAGACCCAGTACTTC. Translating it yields CASSYSKEEGEESIIGGETQYF.

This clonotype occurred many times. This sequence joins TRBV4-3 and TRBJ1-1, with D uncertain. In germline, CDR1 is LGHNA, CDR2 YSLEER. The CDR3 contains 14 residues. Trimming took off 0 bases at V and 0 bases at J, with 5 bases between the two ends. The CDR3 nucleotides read TGCGCCAGCAGCCAAGACCGTGTGAACACTGAAGCTTTCTTT. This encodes CASSQDRVNTEAFF.

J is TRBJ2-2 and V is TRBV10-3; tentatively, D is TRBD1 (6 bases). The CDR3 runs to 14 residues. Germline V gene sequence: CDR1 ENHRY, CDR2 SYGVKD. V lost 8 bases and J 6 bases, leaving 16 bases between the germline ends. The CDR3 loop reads CAIGRGKSSGELFF. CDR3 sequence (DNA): TGTGCCATCGGTAGGGGGAAGTCCTCCGGGGAGCTGTTTTTT.

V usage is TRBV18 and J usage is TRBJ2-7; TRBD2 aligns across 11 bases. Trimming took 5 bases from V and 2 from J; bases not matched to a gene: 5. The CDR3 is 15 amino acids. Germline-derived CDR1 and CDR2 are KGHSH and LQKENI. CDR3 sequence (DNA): TGTGCCAGCTCAGAAACTAGCGGGGGAACCTACGAGCAGTACGTC. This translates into CASSETSGGTYEQYV.

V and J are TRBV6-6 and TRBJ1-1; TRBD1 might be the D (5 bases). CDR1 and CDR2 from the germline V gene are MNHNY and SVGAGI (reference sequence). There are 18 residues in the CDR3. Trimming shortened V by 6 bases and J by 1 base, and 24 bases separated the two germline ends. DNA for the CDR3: TGTGCCAGCAGATACCCACTATCGTCGGGACTTAAGAACACTGAAGCTTTCTTT. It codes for CASRYPLSSGLKNTEAFF.

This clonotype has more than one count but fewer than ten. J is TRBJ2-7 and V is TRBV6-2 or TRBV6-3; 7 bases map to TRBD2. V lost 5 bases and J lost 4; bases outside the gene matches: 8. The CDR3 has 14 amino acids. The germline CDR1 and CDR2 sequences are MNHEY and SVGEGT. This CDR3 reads CASSTTSARYEQYV. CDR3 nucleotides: TGTGCCAGCAGTACAACTAGCGCCAGATACGAGCAGTACGTC.

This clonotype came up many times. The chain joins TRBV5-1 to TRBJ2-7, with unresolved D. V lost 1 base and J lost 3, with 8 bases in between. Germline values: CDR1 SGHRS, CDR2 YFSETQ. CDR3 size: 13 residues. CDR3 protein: CASSLLGSYEQYF. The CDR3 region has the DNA TGCGCCAGCAGCTTGCTCGGCAGCTACGAGCAGTACTTC. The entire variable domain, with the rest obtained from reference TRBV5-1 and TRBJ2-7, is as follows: KAGVTQTPRYLIKTRGQQVTLSCSPISGHRSVSWYQQTPGQGLQFLFEYFSETQRNKGNFPGRFSGRQFSNSRSEMNVSTLELGDSALYLCASSLLGSYEQYFGPGTRLTVT.

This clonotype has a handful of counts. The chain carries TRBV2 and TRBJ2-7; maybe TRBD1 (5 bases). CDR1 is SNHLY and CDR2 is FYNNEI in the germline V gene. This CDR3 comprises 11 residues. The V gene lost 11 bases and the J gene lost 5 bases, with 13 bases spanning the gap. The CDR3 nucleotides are TGTGCCTCTGGAAGGGGAAACGAGCAGTACGTC. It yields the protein CASGRGNEQYV.